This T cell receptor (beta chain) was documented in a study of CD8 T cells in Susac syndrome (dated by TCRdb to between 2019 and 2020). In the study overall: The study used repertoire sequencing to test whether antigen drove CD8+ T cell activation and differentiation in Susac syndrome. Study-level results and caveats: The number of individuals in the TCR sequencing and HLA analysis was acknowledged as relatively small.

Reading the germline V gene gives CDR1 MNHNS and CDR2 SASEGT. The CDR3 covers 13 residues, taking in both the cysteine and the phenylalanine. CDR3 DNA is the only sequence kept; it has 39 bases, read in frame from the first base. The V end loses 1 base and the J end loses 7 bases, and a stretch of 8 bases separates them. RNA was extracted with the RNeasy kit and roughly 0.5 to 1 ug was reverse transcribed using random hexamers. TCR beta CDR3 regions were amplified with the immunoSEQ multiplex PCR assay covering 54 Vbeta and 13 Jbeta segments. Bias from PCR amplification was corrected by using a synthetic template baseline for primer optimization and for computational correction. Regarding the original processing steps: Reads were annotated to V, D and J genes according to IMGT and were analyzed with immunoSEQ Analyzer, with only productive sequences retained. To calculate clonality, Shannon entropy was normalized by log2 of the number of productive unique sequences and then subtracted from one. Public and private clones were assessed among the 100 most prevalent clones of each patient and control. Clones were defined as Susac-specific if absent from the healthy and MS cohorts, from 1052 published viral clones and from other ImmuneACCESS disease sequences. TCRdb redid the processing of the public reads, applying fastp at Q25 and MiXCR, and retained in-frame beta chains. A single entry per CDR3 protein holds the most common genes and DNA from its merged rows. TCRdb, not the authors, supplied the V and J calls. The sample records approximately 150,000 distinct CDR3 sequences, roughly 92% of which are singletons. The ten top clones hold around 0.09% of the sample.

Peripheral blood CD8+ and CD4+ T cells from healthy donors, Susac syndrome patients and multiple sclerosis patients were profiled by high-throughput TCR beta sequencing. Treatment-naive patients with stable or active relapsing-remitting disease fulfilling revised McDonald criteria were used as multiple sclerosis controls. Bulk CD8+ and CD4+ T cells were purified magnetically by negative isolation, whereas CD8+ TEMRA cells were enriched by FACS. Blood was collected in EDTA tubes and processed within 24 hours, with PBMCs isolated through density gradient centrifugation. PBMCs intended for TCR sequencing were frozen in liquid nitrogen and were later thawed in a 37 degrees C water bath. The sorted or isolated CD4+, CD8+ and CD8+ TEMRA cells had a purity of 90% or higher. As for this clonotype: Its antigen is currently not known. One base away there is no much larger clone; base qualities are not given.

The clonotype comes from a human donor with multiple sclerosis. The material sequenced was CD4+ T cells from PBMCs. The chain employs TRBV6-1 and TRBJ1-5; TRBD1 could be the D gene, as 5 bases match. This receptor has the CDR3 CASSEGRGQPQHF. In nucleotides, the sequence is TGTGCCAGCAGTGAAGGTCGGGGGCAGCCCCAGCATTTT.